This TCR beta chain emerged from a study of blood T cell repertoires in COVID-19. Study processing details: The assay estimated nucleated cells by amplifying reference gene primers. Here immunoSEQ multiplex PCR was the method, and the copy in TCRdb shows in-frame clones only, minus some. V and J calls and clone size follow that table, whereas D and trimming were derived from the DNA. The repertoire consists of 150,000 to 200,000 clones, with 85% to 90% occurring once and the leading ten covering 3.5% to 4.5%. Sequenced sample: peripheral blood. The TCR was taken from a human donor in a cohort sampled during active COVID-19.

This CDR3 reads CASSIGGREPQHF. The CDR3 DNA is TGTGCCAGTAGTATTGGCGGGAGAGAGCCCCAGCATTTT. J is TRBJ1-5 and V is TRBV19, with D uncertain. The CDR3 is 13 residues long. The V gene lost 3 bases and the J gene lost 8 bases, with 11 bases spanning the gap. Germline-derived CDR1 and CDR2 are LNHDA and SQIVND (reference sequence).